The 9 T cell receptor beta chains below were found in one sample sequenced in a study of T cell repertoires in cytomegalovirus infection. MiXCR was run by TCRdb on the reads, yielding one entry per CDR3 protein. The sample includes about 74,000 distinct CDR3 sequences, 28% of them seen just once. The antigens for these receptors are not known. Sample: CD8+ T cells from cultured PBMCs, taken from culture after CMV antigen stimulation. The receptor source for this set is a human donor in good health (CMV status not recorded). Some clones in this sample may be carry-over from other donors' samples.

The V call is TRBV7-9, the J call TRBJ2-7; a possible D gene is TRBD1 (5 bases). Deletions cut 4 bases from V and 4 bases from J, with 14 bases between. The CDR3 is 14 amino acids. Germline V lookup: CDR1 SEHNR, CDR2 FQNEAQ (reference sequence). CDR3 DNA: TGTGCCAGCAGCTCCCCGACAGAGCCTTACGAGCAGTACTTC. The encoded protein is CASSSPTEPYEQYF.

This clonotype was seen many times. This chain links TRBV7-2 with TRBJ2-3; 8 bases line up with TRBD2. This CDR3 comprises 18 residues. Germline V gene data show CDR1 as SGHTA and CDR2 as FQGNSA. With 0 bases clipped from V and 2 bases from J, the junction kept 10 bases outside the gene matches. The CDR3 loop is CASSLAPGGGPPTDTQYF. For the CDR3, the DNA is TGTGCCAGCAGCTTAGCGCCCGGCGGGGGGCCTCCCACAGATACGCAGTATTTT. The entire variable domain, with the rest obtained from reference TRBV7-2 and TRBJ2-3, is as follows: GAGVSQSPSNKVTEKGKDVELRCDPISGHTALYWYRQSLGQGLEFLIYFQGNSAPDKSGLPSDRFSAERTGGSVSTLTIQRTQQEDSAVYLCASSLAPGGGPPTDTQYFGPGTRLTVL.

This clonotype has more than one count but fewer than ten. The rearrangement links TRBV19 to TRBJ2-1; 9 bases map to TRBD2. Germline V gene lookup returns CDR1 LNHDA and CDR2 SQIVND (reference sequence). This CDR3 contains 16 residues. After removal of 4 bases from V and 4 bases from J, the junction contained 8 bases not matched to a gene. CDR3: CASSTSVLAGYNEQFF. CDR3 sequence (DNA): TGTGCCAGTAGTACCTCGGTGCTAGCGGGATACAATGAGCAGTTCTTC. Together with reference TRBV19 and TRBJ2-1, the CDR3 gives the full variable domain: DGGITQSPKYLFRKEGQNVTLSCEQNLNHDAMYWYRQDPGQGLRLIYYSQIVNDFQKGDIAEGYSVSREKKESFPLTVTSAQKNPTAFYLCASSTSVLAGYNEQFFGPGTRLTVL.

This clonotype was counted only a few times. The rearrangement links TRBV12-3 or TRBV12-4 to TRBJ2-1; no reliable D call. This CDR3 has 11 amino acids. The V gene lost 8 bases and the J gene lost 12 bases, with 14 bases spanning the gap. This chain's CDR3 is CASYWAGVQFF. CDR3 DNA sequence: TGTGCCAGCTATTGGGCAGGAGTGCAGTTCTTC.

The J gene is TRBJ2-7, the V gene TRBV18, with D tentatively TRBD1 (5 bases). The CDR3 is made up of 14 amino acids. Trimming removed 4 bases at V and 3 bases at J, with 13 bases between. Looked up from germline, CDR1 is KGHSH and CDR2 is LQKENI. CDR3 bases: TGTGCCAGCTCACTCCTCCGCGACAGCTACGAGCAGTACTTC. This translates into CASSLLRDSYEQYF.

This chain uses TRBV20-1 with TRBJ2-3; weak D call: TRBD2 (6 bases). This CDR3 region has 13 residues. Per germline, CDR1 DFQATT and CDR2 SNEGSKA (reference sequence). The V gene lost 3 bases and the J gene lost 5 bases, with 12 bases spanning the gap. The CDR3 sequence is CSARGIGGDTQYF. The CDR3 bases are TGCAGTGCTAGGGGGATCGGGGGAGATACGCAGTATTTT.

This chain links TRBV7-2 with TRBJ2-1, with D possibly TRBD2 on 6 matching bases. The CDR3 contains 15 residues. Trimming took 1 base from V and 6 from J, leaving 13 bases between them. Germline V gives CDR1 SGHTA, CDR2 FQGNSA. The CDR3 spells CASSLGWEALNEQFF. DNA of the CDR3: TGTGCCAGCAGCTTAGGGTGGGAGGCGCTCAATGAGCAGTTCTTC.

This clonotype was found a few times. The chain employs TRBV6-5 and TRBJ2-1, with 9 bases fitting TRBD2. The CDR3 has 13 residues. J lost 9 bases, V lost 4 bases, and 4 bases had no gene match. The germline V gene has CDR1 MNHEY and CDR2 SVGAGI. The CDR3 is CASSSAGGGEQFF. CDR3 bases: TGTGCCAGCAGTTCGGCGGGGGGGGGTGAGCAGTTCTTC.

This clonotype was seen many times. This sequence joins TRBV15 and TRBJ2-6; no definite D call. The germline V gene encodes CDR1 LNHNV and CDR2 YYDKDF (reference sequence). Trimming stripped 0 bases from V and 1 base from J, with 4 bases between. The CDR3 runs 15 residues. This chain's CDR3 is CATSRDLSGANVLTF. In DNA form, the CDR3 reads TGTGCCACCAGCAGAGATTTGTCTGGGGCCAACGTCCTGACTTTC. Drawing the rest from reference TRBV15 and TRBJ2-6, the complete variable domain is DAMVIQNPRYQVTQFGKPVTLSCSQTLNHNVMYWYQQKSSQAPKLLFHYYDKDFNNEADTPDNFQSRRPNTSFCFLDIRSPGLGDTAMYLCATSRDLSGANVLTFGAGSRLTVL.